Below, 27 T cell receptor beta chains from the same sample are listed, as sequenced in a study of blood T cell repertoires in COVID-19. The protocol was immunoSEQ multiplex PCR, while the TCRdb copy is restricted to in-frame clones and leaves out a portion. The data hold about 170,000 clones, with roughly four fifths observed a single time. Sequenced sample: peripheral blood. The receptors here all came from a man between 65 and 85 years old with active or convalescent COVID-19.

V is TRBV21-1 and J is TRBJ2-1; the tabulated D call, TRBD1, remains unverified against the DNA. TRBV21-1 represents a pseudogene. This CDR3 contains 18 residues. The CDR3 loop is CASSKEGDRGSSYNEQFF. CDR3 sequence (DNA): TGTGCCAGCAGCAAAGAGGGGGACAGGGGTAGCTCCTACAATGAGCAGTTCTTC.

V gene TRBV7-2 combines with J gene TRBJ1-5, with D unclear. Germline V gene sequence: CDR1 SGHTA, CDR2 FQGNSA. The CDR3 has 14 residues. V lost 5 bases and J lost 3, with 11 bases in between. CDR3 loop: CASSRHDSNQPQHF. In DNA, the CDR3 is TGTGCCAGCAGCAGGCACGACTCCAATCAGCCCCAGCATTTT.

The chain is built from TRBV3-1 (or the pseudogene TRBV3-2) and TRBJ2-2, with D unresolved. Per germline, CDR1 LGHDT and CDR2 YNNKEL (reference sequence). With 4 bases removed from V and 1 base from J, the gap between germline ends came to 7 bases. This CDR3 has 14 amino acids. The chain's CDR3 is CASSLLGNTGELFF. For the CDR3, the DNA is TGTGCCAGCAGCCTTCTAGGGAACACCGGGGAGCTGTTTTTT.

V and J are TRBV10-3 and TRBJ2-1; 14 nucleotides agree with TRBD2. Trimming removed 6 bases from V and 7 bases from J; junction bases left unmatched: 8. The CDR3 is 16 amino acids. Per the germline V gene, CDR1 is ENHRY and CDR2 is SYGVKD. The CDR3 DNA reads TGTGCCATCAGCTCGACTAGCGGGGGGGCCGGGAATGAGCAGTTCTTC. This translates into CAISSTSGGAGNEQFF.

This chain joins TRBV5-1 and TRBJ2-7; possibly TRBD2 for D (6 bases). The CDR3 length is 16 residues. V shed 4 bases and J shed 2 bases, with 19 bases lying between them. The germline gives CDR1 SGHRS, CDR2 YFSETQ. The CDR3 sequence is CASSPRGGGPAYEQYF. The DNA for the CDR3 is TGCGCCAGCAGCCCGCGGGGTGGGGGTCCTGCCTACGAGCAGTACTTC. Full variable domain (outside the CDR3, taken from reference TRBV5-1 and TRBJ2-7): KAGVTQTPRYLIKTRGQQVTLSCSPISGHRSVSWYQQTPGQGLQFLFEYFSETQRNKGNFPGRFSGRQFSNSRSEMNVSTLELGDSALYLCASSPRGGGPAYEQYFGPGTRLTVT.

V is TRBV6-5 and J is TRBJ2-7; 9 bases align to TRBD1. V was pared by 2 bases and J by 0 bases, with 2 bases of the junction left unmatched. The CDR3 has 15 residues. The germline gives CDR1 MNHEY, CDR2 SVGAGI. Here the CDR3 DNA reads TGTGCCAGCAGTTACCCGGGACAGGGCTCCTACGAGCAGTACTTC. Translated, it gives CASSYPGQGSYEQYF.

This clone was seen more than once but under ten times. The chain links TRBV10-3 to TRBJ1-5; the match to TRBD1 covers 8 bases. Germline lookup yields CDR1 ENHRY and CDR2 SYGVKD. V dropped 8 bases and J dropped 2; count of bases not matched to a gene: 5. There are 14 residues in the CDR3. Here the CDR3 reads CAILTGVGNQPQHF. In nucleotides, the CDR3 is TGTGCCATCCTGACAGGGGTAGGCAATCAGCCCCAGCATTTT.

This rearrangement joins TRBV11-2 to TRBJ1-2; D is ambiguous. Germline values: CDR1 SGHAT, CDR2 FQNNGV. The CDR3 extends over 16 amino acids. Trimming left V 0 bases short and J 3 bases short, with 14 bases between. The DNA for the CDR3 is TGTGCCAGCAGCTTAGATTTTACAGTAACTCACTATGGCTACACCTTC. Translation gives CASSLDFTVTHYGYTF.

The chain employs TRBV6-5 and TRBJ2-7; 7 bases fit TRBD1. After removal of 7 bases from V and 6 bases from J, the junction contained 12 bases not matched to a gene. The CDR3 runs to 14 residues. Germline V gene lookup returns CDR1 MNHEY and CDR2 SVGAGI. Here the CDR3 DNA reads TGTGCCAGCAAGAGGGCAGCTGCAGGGGGCGAGCAGTACTTC. It translates to CASKRAAAGGEQYF.

This clone was counted a single time. The rearrangement uses TRBV3-1 (or the pseudogene TRBV3-2) and TRBJ1-6, with D perhaps matching TRBD1 (5 bases). The germline V gene encodes CDR1 LGHDT and CDR2 YNNKEL (reference sequence). CDR3 length: 14 amino acids. V was clipped by 4 bases and J by 6 bases, with 10 bases between them. In DNA, the CDR3 is TGTGCCAGCAGCCCGTGGCAGGGTAATTCACCCCTCCACTTT. Its translation: CASSPWQGNSPLHF.

This sequence joins TRBV5-4 and TRBJ2-1, with 10 bases lining up with TRBD1. Losses at the gene ends were 4 bases for V and 8 bases for J; bases not matched to a gene: 15. There are 17 residues in the CDR3. The germline CDR1 and CDR2 sequences are SGHNT and YYREEE (reference sequence). This chain's CDR3 is CASSSPGTGVGGDEQFF. The CDR3 bases are TGTGCCAGCAGCAGCCCCGGGACAGGGGTAGGAGGTGATGAGCAGTTCTTC.

The CDR3 DNA reads as TGTGCCAGCAGTGAAGGCGGGGGGCTGATTGAAGCTTTCTTT. Residues: CASSEGGGLIEAFF. This chain joins TRBV6-1 and TRBJ1-1; possible D gene TRBD1, 6 bases. The CDR3 is made up of 14 amino acids. Trimming removed 1 base at V and 7 bases at J, with 13 bases between. Germline lookup yields CDR1 MNHNS and CDR2 SASEGT.

The chain is built from TRBV2 and TRBJ1-1; 7 bases fit TRBD1. The CDR3 is 13 amino acids. Germline V CDR1 and CDR2: SNHLY, FYNNEI. The V gene end was trimmed by 10 bases and the J gene end by 1 base; junction bases not matched to a gene: 6. CDR3 loop: CANKRQGNTEAFF. For the CDR3, the DNA is TGTGCCAACAAGAGACAGGGGAACACTGAAGCTTTCTTT.

The V call is TRBV19, the J call TRBJ2-1; weak D call: TRBD2 (6 bases). The CDR3 runs 13 residues. With 5 bases removed from V and 4 bases from J, the gap between germline ends came to 9 bases. The germline V gene encodes CDR1 LNHDA and CDR2 SQIVND (reference sequence). Here the CDR3 DNA reads TGTGCCAGTAGTCCACGGGGGTACAATGAGCAGTTCTTC. Protein product: CASSPRGYNEQFF. Full variable domain (remainder filled in from reference TRBV19 and TRBJ2-1): DGGITQSPKYLFRKEGQNVTLSCEQNLNHDAMYWYRQDPGQGLRLIYYSQIVNDFQKGDIAEGYSVSREKKESFPLTVTSAQKNPTAFYLCASSPRGYNEQFFGPGTRLTVL.

This sequence joins TRBV19 and TRBJ2-4, with D tentatively TRBD2 (6 bases). The CDR3 runs 15 residues. Trimming removed 5 bases from V and 1 base from J, with 12 bases in between. Germline values: CDR1 LNHDA, CDR2 SQIVND (reference sequence). This chain's CDR3 is CASSVARGAKNIQYF. The CDR3 DNA reads TGTGCCAGTAGTGTCGCCCGGGGGGCCAAAAACATTCAGTACTTC.

The CDR3 protein is CASSLSPPWRDYEQYF. CDR3 nucleotides: TGTGCCAGCAGCTTATCCCCCCCGTGGCGGGACTACGAGCAGTACTTC. The chain carries TRBV7-8 and TRBJ2-7; possibly TRBD2 for D (6 bases). V lost 2 bases, J lost 3 bases, and 17 bases lay in between. Per the germline V gene, CDR1 is SGHVS and CDR2 is FQNEAQ. The CDR3 extends over 16 amino acids. Looking up the rest from reference TRBV7-8 and TRBJ2-7 gives the full variable domain: GAGVSQSPRYKVAKRGQDVALRCDPISGHVSLFWYQQALGQGPEFLTYFQNEAQLDKSGLPSDRFFAERPEGSVSTLKIQRTQQEDSAVYLCASSLSPPWRDYEQYFGPGTRLTVT.

The V call is TRBV29-1, the J call TRBJ2-3; 9 nucleotides align to TRBD1. From germline, CDR1 is SQVTM and CDR2 ANQGSEA. Trimming took 6 bases from V and 4 from J; bases not matched to a gene: 8. CDR3 length: 14 residues. In DNA, the CDR3 is TGCAGCGTCCAGGGACAGGGACCCTCAGATACGCAGTATTTT. It encodes CSVQGQGPSDTQYF.

This sequence joins TRBV4-3 and TRBJ2-6; TRBD1 is a possible D gene (5 bases). The CDR3 spans 19 residues. The V and J ends lost 0 bases and 0 bases respectively, with 15 bases between them. The V gene's germline CDR1 is LGHNA and CDR2 YSLEER. This CDR3 is CASSQDHLAGRSGANVLTF. The CDR3 nucleotides are TGCGCCAGCAGCCAAGATCATTTAGCAGGGCGCTCTGGGGCCAACGTCCTGACTTTC.

The chain carries TRBV6-5 and TRBJ2-7; D is unclear. Germline values: CDR1 MNHEY, CDR2 SVGAGI. The V end lost 0 bases, the J end lost 2 bases, and 11 bases lay between the germline ends. CDR3 length equals 15 residues. The CDR3 here is CASSYSYRFTYEQYF. CDR3 sequence (DNA): TGTGCCAGCAGTTACTCCTACCGCTTTACCTACGAGCAGTACTTC.

This clone was found once. The J gene is TRBJ1-3, the V gene TRBV7-2, with D possibly TRBD1 on 6 matching bases. With 5 bases removed from V and 0 bases from J, the gap between germline ends came to 11 bases. Germline CDR1 and CDR2: SGHTA and FQGNSA. The CDR3 is 15 residues long. The CDR3 region has the DNA TGTGCCAGCAGCGACCGGACAGTCTCTGGAAACACCATATATTTT. Translated: CASSDRTVSGNTIYF.

The gene calls are TRBV4-3 and TRBJ2-5; tentative D call: TRBD2 (5 bases). Per germline, CDR1 LGHNA and CDR2 YSLEER. This CDR3 is built from 13 residues. V was pared by 1 base and J by 7 bases, with 10 bases between. CDR3 sequence: CASSQVRSGTQYF. The CDR3 coding sequence is TGCGCCAGCAGCCAAGTCAGGAGCGGGACCCAGTACTTC.

The chain links TRBV5-1 to TRBJ2-7; the match to TRBD2 covers 13 bases. Germline CDR1 is SGHRS and CDR2 is YFSETQ. Unmatched junction bases numbered 4, after V lost 1 base and J lost 3 bases. The CDR3 extends over 16 amino acids. In nucleotides, the CDR3 is TGCGCCAGCAGCTTGCGACTAGCGGGAGGAGGCTACGAGCAGTACTTC. Its protein is CASSLRLAGGGYEQYF.

This clone was observed a single time. In DNA, the CDR3 is TGCAGCGTTGTTGGACACGCGCTGAACACTGAAGCTTTCTTT. Translating gives CSVVGHALNTEAFF. V is TRBV29-1 and J is TRBJ1-1; TRBD1 is a possible D gene (5 bases). CDR3 length: 14 amino acids. V lost 4 bases to trimming and J lost 0 bases, with 12 bases between them. Germline values: CDR1 SQVTM, CDR2 ANQGSEA.

V is TRBV3-1 (or the pseudogene TRBV3-2) and J is TRBJ1-2; D gene uncertain. The germline V and J ends were trimmed by 4 bases and 2 bases, with 11 bases remaining between them. CDR1 LGHDT and CDR2 YNNKEL come from the germline V gene (reference sequence). The CDR3 has 14 amino acids. The CDR3 here is CASSPTVENYGYTF. The CDR3 DNA sequence: TGTGCCAGCAGCCCCACTGTCGAGAACTATGGCTACACCTTC.

V usage is TRBV25-1 and J usage is TRBJ2-2; a weak D match, TRBD1 (8 bases). The CDR3 has 15 amino acids. The V and J ends lost 6 bases and 1 base respectively, with 12 bases between them. The germline V gene has CDR1 MGHDK and CDR2 SYGVNS. CDR3 sequence reads: CASRSGTGNTGELFF. The CDR3 DNA follows: TGTGCCAGCAGGAGCGGGACAGGGAACACCGGGGAGCTGTTTTTT.

This chain uses TRBV6-6 with TRBJ2-7, with a possible D match to TRBD1 (5 bases). Germline V gene lookup returns CDR1 MNHNY and CDR2 SVGAGI (reference sequence). The CDR3 loop spans 15 amino acids. Trimming took off 2 bases at V and 2 bases at J, with 13 bases between the two ends. The CDR3 sequence is CASSYTKTGTYEQYF. The CDR3 nucleotides are TGTGCCAGCAGTTACACCAAAACAGGTACCTACGAGCAGTACTTC.

The V call is TRBV24-1, the J call TRBJ1-5, with D maybe TRBD1 (5 bases). Germline V lookup: CDR1 KGHDR, CDR2 SFDVKD. The germline V and J ends were trimmed by 5 bases and 2 bases, with 9 bases remaining between them. The CDR3 length is 14 residues. The CDR3 region has the DNA TGTGCCACCAGTGCTCAGGGCGGCAATCAGCCCCAGCATTTT. It encodes CATSAQGGNQPQHF.